The 2 T cell receptor beta chains in this list originate from one sample, sequenced in a study of OX40 agonist ivuxolimab in advanced cancers. Data came from immunoSEQ multiplex PCR; TCRdb stores just in-frame clones and leaves some out. The sample includes around 56,000 clones, approximately 91% seen only once; the top ten take around 10%. The sequencing here drew on CD4+ or CD8+ T cells sorted from blood, taken in a trial of the OX40 agonist ivuxolimab. The receptors stem from an adult with an advanced solid tumor such as melanoma, head and neck, liver or kidney cancer.

The chain employs TRBV10-2 and TRBJ1-5; D is possibly TRBD1 (6 bases). V lost 6 bases to trimming and J lost 2 bases, with 14 bases between them. CDR1 is WSHSY and CDR2 is SAAADI in the germline V gene. The CDR3 extends over 15 amino acids. The CDR3 protein is CASRDGGAGNQPQHF. CDR3 bases: TGCGCCAGCAGAGACGGGGGGGCGGGCAATCAGCCCCAGCATTTT.

The rearrangement joins TRBV11-3 to TRBJ2-3, with D possibly TRBD2 on 5 matching bases. Germline V gives CDR1 SGHNT, CDR2 YENEEA. The V gene lost 5 bases and the J gene lost 4 bases, with 10 bases spanning the gap. The CDR3 runs 13 residues. The CDR3 spells CASSPRGSDTQYF. The CDR3 bases are TGTGCCAGCAGCCCCCGCGGGTCAGATACGCAGTATTTT.